These 26 T cell receptor beta chains were all obtained from the same sample, sequenced in a study of cytomegalovirus exposure and HLA in healthy donors (TCRdb year 2017). Library method: the immunoSEQ multiplex PCR assay. For the multiplex PCR, a mixture combining 60 forward primers for TCR Vbeta segments and 13 reverse primers for TCR Jbeta segments was used. Imported from immuneACCESS, the table was reduced by TCRdb to in-frame sequences with V and J called. These copies leave out some clones; in studies compared against another copy, an unresolved V gene accounts for under half, and the cause of the remainder is not known. For this sample there are approximately 200,000 clones; around 83% appear just once. 1.3% to 1.5% of the sample is held by the ten biggest clonotypes. The sequenced sample consisted of PBMCs. Receptors were obtained from a girl aged 10 to 17 in good health and CMV-seronegative.

This clone has more than one count but fewer than ten. The chain recombines TRBV27 with TRBJ1-1; TRBD1 matches 8 bases. The CDR3 has 15 amino acids. V trimming: 5 bases; J trimming: 0 bases; junction bases outside the gene matches: 5. In germline, CDR1 is MNHEY, CDR2 SMNVEV (reference sequence). The CDR3 DNA sequence: TGTGCCAGCAGTATGGACAGGGATTTGAACACTGAAGCTTTCTTT. It encodes CASSMDRDLNTEAFF.

This clone occurred a few times. The chain combines TRBV6-5 with TRBJ2-5; TRBD2 matches at 11 bases. Germline loops: CDR1 MNHEY, CDR2 SVGAGI. This CDR3 is built from 13 residues. J gave up 4 bases and V 5 bases, and 0 bases lay outside the gene matches. This CDR3 reads CASSGLAGETQYF. DNA of the CDR3: TGTGCCAGCAGTGGACTAGCGGGAGAGACCCAGTACTTC.

CDR3 in amino acids: CASSQEVGGNQPQHF. CDR3 DNA: TGTGCCAGCAGCCAAGAGGTCGGAGGCAATCAGCCCCAGCATTTT. The rearrangement links TRBV4-2 to TRBJ1-5; D not resolved. Germline lookup yields CDR1 LGHNA and CDR2 YNFKEQ. This CDR3 is built from 15 residues. Trimming took off 0 bases at V and 2 bases at J, with 8 bases between the two ends.

V is TRBV5-1 and J is TRBJ2-7; a possible D gene is TRBD2 (5 bases). The V gene lost 3 bases and the J gene lost 0 bases, with 13 bases spanning the gap. The CDR3 consists of 15 residues. Germline values: CDR1 SGHRS, CDR2 YFSETQ. The CDR3 sequence: CASSSSGASSYEQYF. The CDR3 region has the DNA TGCGCCAGCAGCTCGAGCGGAGCGAGCTCCTACGAGCAGTACTTC.

In its sample, this clone was seen once. CDR3: CSVESGYGYTF. The CDR3 nucleotides read TGCAGCGTTGAAAGCGGCTATGGCTACACCTTC. V gene TRBV29-1 combines with J gene TRBJ1-2; no definite D call. The V and J ends lost 2 bases and 4 bases respectively, with 5 bases between them. This CDR3 region has 11 residues. Germline V lookup: CDR1 SQVTM, CDR2 ANQGSEA.

The V call is TRBV5-1, the J call TRBJ2-5, with TRBD1 as a possible D gene (6 bases). The J call may be wrong; the DNA end is better matched by TRBJ2-7. Germline loops: CDR1 SGHRS, CDR2 YFSETQ. This CDR3 is built from 12 residues. CDR3 sequence (DNA): TGCGCCAGCAGCTTGGAGGGGGACGAGCAGTACTTC. Its protein is CASSLEGDEQYF.

The rearrangement joins TRBV28 to TRBJ1-1; D call uncertain. The CDR3 runs 13 residues. V was trimmed by 9 bases and J by 1 base, leaving 12 bases between them. CDR1 is MDHEN, CDR2 SYDVKM, per germline. CDR3 in amino acids: CASRGLGNTEAFF. CDR3 sequence (DNA): TGTGCCAGTCGAGGCCTAGGGAACACTGAAGCTTTCTTT.

J is TRBJ2-2 and V is TRBV7-3; 8 positions agree with TRBD1. This CDR3 comprises 19 residues. V shed 0 bases, J shed 4 bases, and the junction held 13 bases outside the gene matches. CDR1 is SGHTA, CDR2 FQGTGA, per germline. This CDR3 reads CASSLTPQRTGSGTGELFF. The CDR3 nucleotides read TGTGCCAGCAGCTTAACCCCCCAACGGACAGGGTCAGGCACCGGGGAGCTGTTTTTT.

The V and J genes are TRBV6-1 and TRBJ1-1, with a weak D call TRBD1 (6 bases). The CDR3 totals 14 residues. Deletions cut 4 bases from V and 5 bases from J, with 14 bases between. CDR1 MNHNS and CDR2 SASEGT come from the germline V gene. CDR3 sequence reads: CASSVSGGRTEAFF. Written as DNA, the CDR3 is TGTGCCAGCAGTGTCTCCGGGGGGCGGACTGAAGCTTTCTTT.

In this sample, this clone turned up once. The V call is TRBV27, the J call TRBJ2-5; weak D call: TRBD1 (9 bases). Looked up from germline, CDR1 is MNHEY and CDR2 is SMNVEV (reference sequence). The CDR3 has 14 amino acids. Between the trimmed V and J ends, which lost 6 bases and 11 bases, there was a span of 22 bases. The CDR3 DNA reads as TGTGCCAGCAGCCGCGGACAGGGGCAGCGGGAGCAGTACTTC. Its translation: CASSRGQGQREQYF.

The gene calls are TRBV30 and TRBJ2-3, with TRBD2 identical over 11 bases. Germline CDR1 GTSNPN, CDR2 SVGIG (reference sequence). V lost 5 bases and J lost 5; bases outside the gene matches: 15. This CDR3 is built from 17 residues. The CDR3: CAWGGTVVAGGEDTQYF. CDR3 DNA sequence: TGTGCCTGGGGAGGGACAGTAGTAGCGGGAGGGGAAGATACGCAGTATTTT. Variable domain in full (rest from reference TRBV30 and TRBJ2-3): SQTIHQWPATLVQPVGSPLSLECTVEGTSNPNLYWYRQAAGRGLQLLFYSVGIGQISSEVPQNLSASRPQDRQFILSSKKLLLSDSGFYLCAWGGTVVAGGEDTQYFGPGTRLTVL.

The rearrangement links TRBV10-1 to TRBJ1-5, with TRBD1 identical over 9 bases. The germline V gene encodes CDR1 WNHNN and CDR2 SYGVQD (reference sequence). This CDR3 spans 18 amino acids. J gave up 0 bases and V 7 bases, and 13 bases lay outside the gene matches. CDR3 nucleotides: TGCGCCAGCACCAGAGGGGACAGGGACGTTGGTAGCAATCAGCCCCAGCATTTT. This gives the protein CASTRGDRDVGSNQPQHF.

This chain uses TRBV15 with TRBJ2-5, with D hard to call. The better agreement between TRBJ2-7 and the DNA end casts doubt on the J call. The V gene's germline CDR1 is LNHNV and CDR2 YYDKDF (reference sequence). The CDR3 runs 13 residues. DNA for the CDR3: TGTGCCACCAGCAGAGGACTCGGCTACGAGCAGTACTTC. Amino acids: CATSRGLGYEQYF.

V usage is TRBV19 and J usage is TRBJ2-7; D call uncertain. CDR3 length: 13 residues. The germline V gene encodes CDR1 LNHDA and CDR2 SQIVND (reference sequence). V gave up 2 bases and J gave up 7 bases, with 12 bases separating them. As DNA, the CDR3 is TGTGCCAGTAGTATAAGTACTTCGGGTGAGCAGTACTTC. Its translation: CASSISTSGEQYF.

The rearrangement uses TRBV30 and TRBJ2-3, with D perhaps TRBD1 (7 bases). The length of the CDR3 is 15 residues. V was trimmed by 0 bases and J by 2 bases, leaving 12 bases between them. Germline-derived CDR1 and CDR2 are GTSNPN and SVGIG (reference sequence). The CDR3, as DNA: TGTGCCTGGAGTGTTTACAGGGGACTCACAGATACGCAGTATTTT. This encodes CAWSVYRGLTDTQYF.

The chain combines TRBV19 with TRBJ2-3; 11 bases agree with TRBD2. The CDR3 length is 15 residues. Germline CDR1 is LNHDA and CDR2 is SQIVND (reference sequence). Germline trimming cut 4 bases from V and 7 bases from J; bases unmatched to any gene: 7. CDR3 nucleotide sequence: TGTGCCAGTAGTACGACTAGCGGGGACTTTCATACGCAGTATTTT. Its protein is CASSTTSGDFHTQYF.

The rearrangement links TRBV6-6 to TRBJ1-5; the D is unclear. Germline CDR1 is MNHNY and CDR2 is SVGAGI (reference sequence). The ends were cut back, 6 bases at V and 3 bases at J, with 15 bases in the middle. The CDR3 consists of 15 residues. CDR3 nucleotide sequence: TGTGCCAGCAGAGAGGTTACGACCTTCAATCAGCCCCAGCATTTT. This encodes CASREVTTFNQPQHF.

Concerning this clone: The identical CDR3 is also encoded by other nucleotide sequences in the sample. The chain has TRBV21-1 and TRBJ2-4; TRBD2, as called in the table, went unchecked against the DNA. TRBV21-1 is recorded as a pseudogene. The CDR3 length is 18 residues. The CDR3 sequence: CASSKKEGARILPNIQYF. In DNA form, the CDR3 reads TGTGCCAGCAGCAAAAAAGAAGGTGCTAGAATCCTCCCAAACATTCAGTACTTC.

The chain uses TRBV10-3 and TRBJ2-7; unclear D gene. Germline V CDR1 and CDR2: ENHRY, SYGVKD. The CDR3 has 12 residues. V was clipped by 4 bases and J by 7 bases, with 11 bases between them. The CDR3 DNA sequence: TGTGCCATCAGTGGAGGTGGTCGAGAGCAGTACTTC. This translates into CAISGGGREQYF.

V usage is TRBV11-2 and J usage is TRBJ1-1; TRBD1 might be the D (5 bases). The CDR3 has 15 residues. The V gene's germline CDR1 is SGHAT and CDR2 FQNNGV. V lost 1 base to trimming and J lost 4 bases, with 13 bases between them. The CDR3 DNA is TGTGCCAGCAGCTTAGTCGGGGGAGGTGGCACTGAAGCTTTCTTT. Amino acid sequence: CASSLVGGGGTEAFF.

The chain has TRBV2 and TRBJ2-3; D gene uncertain. CDR1 is SNHLY, CDR2 FYNNEI, per germline. This CDR3 spans 12 amino acids. The ends were cut back, 4 bases at V and 2 bases at J, with 4 bases in the middle. In DNA form, the CDR3 reads TGTGCCAGCAGTGTTAACACAGATACGCAGTATTTT. Its translation is CASSVNTDTQYF.

The chain combines TRBV18 with TRBJ2-5; 9 bases are shared with TRBD1. Per the germline V gene, CDR1 is KGHSH and CDR2 is LQKENI. V shed 3 bases and J 4 bases; nucleotides not matched to a gene: 12. CDR3 size: 17 residues. As DNA, the CDR3 is TGTGCCAGCTCACCGCCCCTCATGACAGGGGGTGCAGAGACCCAGTACTTC. Translating it yields CASSPPLMTGGAETQYF.

V is TRBV7-2 and J is TRBJ1-2, with TRBD1 as a possible D gene (6 bases). V lost 1 base, J lost 9 bases, and 21 bases lay in between. The V gene's germline CDR1 is SGHTA and CDR2 FQGNSA. The CDR3 has 16 residues. The CDR3 loop reads CASSLVGTTAEVRYTF. CDR3 nucleotides: TGTGCCAGCAGCTTAGTGGGGACAACGGCCGAGGTGCGCTACACCTTC.

This clone has a handful of counts. The chain links TRBV4-1 to TRBJ1-3, with D maybe TRBD1 (6 bases). CDR1 is MGHRA, CDR2 YSYEKL, per germline. Trimming cost V 0 bases and J 2 bases, with 8 bases left between them. The CDR3 has 15 amino acids. As DNA, the CDR3 is TGCGCCAGCAGCCAAGACGGACAGACTGGAAACACCATATATTTT. Translated: CASSQDGQTGNTIYF.

The gene calls are TRBV5-4 and TRBJ2-1; possible D gene TRBD2, 6 bases. Looked up from germline, CDR1 is SGHNT and CDR2 is YYREEE (reference sequence). The CDR3 spans 15 residues. V was pared by 0 bases and J by 8 bases, with 15 bases between. CDR3 in amino acids: CASSLDRGGSDEQFF. The DNA for the CDR3 is TGTGCCAGCAGCTTGGACCGGGGAGGCAGCGATGAGCAGTTCTTC.

This sequence joins TRBV4-2 and TRBJ2-5; TRBD2 matches at 10 bases. The DNA end is a closer match to TRBJ2-7, so the J assignment may be wrong. Germline V gene data show CDR1 as LGHNA and CDR2 as YNFKEQ. This CDR3 contains 15 residues. The CDR3 region is CASSQNPGTSVEQYF. CDR3 nucleotide sequence: TGTGCCAGCAGCCAAAATCCCGGGACTAGCGTCGAGCAGTACTTC.